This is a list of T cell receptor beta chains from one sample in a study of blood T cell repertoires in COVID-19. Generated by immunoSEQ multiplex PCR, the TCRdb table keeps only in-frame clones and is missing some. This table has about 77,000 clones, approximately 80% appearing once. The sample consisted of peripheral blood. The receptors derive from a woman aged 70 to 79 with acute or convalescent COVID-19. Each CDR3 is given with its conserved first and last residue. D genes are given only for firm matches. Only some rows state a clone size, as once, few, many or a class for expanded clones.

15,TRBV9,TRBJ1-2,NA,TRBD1,TGTGCCAGCAGCGTAGAAGGACAGGGAAACTATGGCTACACCTTC,CASSVEGQGNYGYTF
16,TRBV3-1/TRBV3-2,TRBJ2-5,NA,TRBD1,TGTGCCAGCAGCCAAGATTGGGGACAGACCTTGGAGACCCAGTACTTC,CASSQDWGQTLETQYF
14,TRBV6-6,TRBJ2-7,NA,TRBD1,TGTGCCAGCACCCAAGGGCAGGGGGCTTACGAGCAGTACTTC,CASTQGQGAYEQYF
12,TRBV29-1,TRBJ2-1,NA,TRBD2,TGCAGCGCTGGGACTAGCGGGGCCCAGCAGTTCTTC,CSAGTSGAQQFF
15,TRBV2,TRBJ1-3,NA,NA,TGTGCCAGCAGTATAACAGTGTACTCTGGAAACACCATATATTTT,CASSITVYSGNTIYF
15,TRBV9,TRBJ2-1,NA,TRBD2,TGTGCCAGCAGCCCAACCGGGACTAGAAGCTATGAGCAGTTCTTC,CASSPTGTRSYEQFF
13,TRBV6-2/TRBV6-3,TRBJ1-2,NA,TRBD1,TGTGCCAGCAGTACGGGGACAGACTATGGCTACACCTTC,CASSTGTDYGYTF
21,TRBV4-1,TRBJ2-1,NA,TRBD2,TGCGCCAGCAGCCAGAAGAGGGTACCTTTGCTAGCGGGGGGGGGCTACAATGAGCAGTTCTTC,CASSQKRVPLLAGGGYNEQFF
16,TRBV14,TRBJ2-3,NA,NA,TGTGCCAGCAGCCCACCGGGGGACCGAAGCACAGATACGCAGTATTTT,CASSPPGDRSTDTQYF
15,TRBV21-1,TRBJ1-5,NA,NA,TGTGCCAGCAGCTCCTACAGGGAAAGCAATCAGCCCCAGCATTTT,CASSSYRESNQPQHF
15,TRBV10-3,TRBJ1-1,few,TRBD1,TGTGCCATCAGTGCGGAACAGGGGATGGACACTGAAGCTTTCTTT,CAISAEQGMDTEAFF
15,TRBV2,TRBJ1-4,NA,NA,TGTGCCAGCAACAGAATCGCTACAACTAATGAAAAACTGTTTTTT,CASNRIATTNEKLFF
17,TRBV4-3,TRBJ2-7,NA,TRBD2,TGCGCCAGCAGCCAAGAGTTCGAGACTAGCGAGTCCTACGAGCAGTACTTC,CASSQEFETSESYEQYF
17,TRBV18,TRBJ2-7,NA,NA,TGTGCCAGCTCACCAGGCGGCCCAAATTCAGGGAACTACGAGCAGTACTTC,CASSPGGPNSGNYEQYF
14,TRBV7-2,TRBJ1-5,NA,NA,TGTGCCAGCAGCTTAGCCGGTAGCAATCAGCCCCAGCATTTT,CASSLAGSNQPQHF
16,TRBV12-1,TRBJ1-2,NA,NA,TGTGCCAGCAGCCCCTTCGGCGGGGACAGAGACTATGGCTACACCTTC,CASSPFGGDRDYGYTF
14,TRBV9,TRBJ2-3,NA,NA,TGTGCCAGCAGCGTTTACGGGGACACAGATACGCAGTATTTT,CASSVYGDTDTQYF
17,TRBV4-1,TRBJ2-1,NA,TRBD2,TGCGCCAGCAGCATCCGACTAGCGGGGACCTCCTACAATGAGCAGTTCTTC,CASSIRLAGTSYNEQFF
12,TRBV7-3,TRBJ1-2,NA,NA,TGTGCCAGCAGCTTAGAACGGGGGAGCTACACCTTC,CASSLERGSYTF
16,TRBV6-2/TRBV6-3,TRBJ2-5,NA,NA,TGTGCCAGCAGTTCCCGATCACCCCGGGACTTCGAGACCCAGTACTTC,CASSSRSPRDFETQYF
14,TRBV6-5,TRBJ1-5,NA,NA,TGTGCCAGCAGAACAGGGTCAGGCAATCAGCCCCAGCATTTT,CASRTGSGNQPQHF
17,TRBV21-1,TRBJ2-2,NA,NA,TGTGCCAGCAGCTCCCGCGGGGCCCCGTACAACACCGGGGAGCTGTTTTTT,CASSSRGAPYNTGELFF
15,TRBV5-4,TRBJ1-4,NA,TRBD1,TGTGCCAGCAGCTTGGTAGGACAGGGGAACGAAAAACTGTTTTTT,CASSLVGQGNEKLFF
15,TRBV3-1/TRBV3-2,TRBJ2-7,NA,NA,TGTGCCAGCAGCCAAGACTTTTGGGGGGAGTACGAGCAGTACTTC,CASSQDFWGEYEQYF
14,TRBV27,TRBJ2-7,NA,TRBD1,TGTGCCAGCAGTGTGCAGGGGGACTCCTACGAGCAGTACTTC,CASSVQGDSYEQYF
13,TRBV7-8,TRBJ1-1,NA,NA,TGTGCCAGCAGCTTAGGCTCGGCGGATGAAGCTTTCTTT,CASSLGSADEAFF
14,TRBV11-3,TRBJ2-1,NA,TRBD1,TGTGCCAGCAGCTCCCGGGACAGCTACAATGAGCAGTTCTTC,CASSSRDSYNEQFF
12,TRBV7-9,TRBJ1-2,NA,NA,TGTGCCAGCAGCCCGCAGGGGTCTGGCTACACCTTC,CASSPQGSGYTF
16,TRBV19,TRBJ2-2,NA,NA,TGTGCCAGTAGTAAAAACGGACAGACGTACACCGGGGAGCTGTTTTTT,CASSKNGQTYTGELFF
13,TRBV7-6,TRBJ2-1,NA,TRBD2,TGTGCCAGCACAGGCACTAGCGGGGGTGAGCAGTTCTTC,CASTGTSGGEQFF
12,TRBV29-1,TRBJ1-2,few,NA,TGCAGCGTTTTTTCACAGGGAGATGGCTACACCTTC,CSVFSQGDGYTF
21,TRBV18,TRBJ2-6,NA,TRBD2,TGTGCCAGCTCACTCATTGCGACTAGCGGGGGGATCAGCTCTGGGGCCAACGTCCTGACTTTC,CASSLIATSGGISSGANVLTF
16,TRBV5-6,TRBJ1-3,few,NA,TGTGCCAGCAGTCGCGAGGGGCAGGGGTTCGGAAACACCATATATTTT,CASSREGQGFGNTIYF
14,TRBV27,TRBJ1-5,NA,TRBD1,TGTGCCAGCAGGGAGACAGGGGGAGGGGGGCCCCAGCATTTT,CASRETGGGGPQHF
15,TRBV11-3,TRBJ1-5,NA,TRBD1,TGTGCCAGCAGCTTAGGGACAGGGGGCAATCAGCCCCAGCATTTT,CASSLGTGGNQPQHF
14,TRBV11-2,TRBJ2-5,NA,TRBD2,TGTGCCAGCAGCCTCACGGGGGGGCCAGAGACCCAGTACTTC,CASSLTGGPETQYF
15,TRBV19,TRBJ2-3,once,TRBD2,TGTGCCAGTAGTATGGGACTAGCGGGGGGAGATACGCAGTATTTT,CASSMGLAGGDTQYF
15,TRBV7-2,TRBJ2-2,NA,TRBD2,TGTGCCAGCCGACCGGGCGGGGGGAACACCGGGGAGCTGTTTTTT,CASRPGGGNTGELFF
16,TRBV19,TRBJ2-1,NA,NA,TGTGCCAGTAGTTTCGGACTAGGGGGTACGTACAATGAGCAGTTCTTC,CASSFGLGGTYNEQFF
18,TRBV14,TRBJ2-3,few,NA,TGTGCCAGCAGCCAAAGTGAATGGACTTGGCTAAGCACAGATACGCAGTATTTT,CASSQSEWTWLSTDTQYF
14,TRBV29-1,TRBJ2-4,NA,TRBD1,TGCAGCGTTACGGAACAGGGGGTTAAAAACATTCAGTACTTC,CSVTEQGVKNIQYF
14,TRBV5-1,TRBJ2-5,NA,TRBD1,TGCGCCAGCAGCGGGGACAGTGGGGTAGAGACCCAGTACTTC,CASSGDSGVETQYF
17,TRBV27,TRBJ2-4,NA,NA,TGTGCCAGCAGTTTATCTAACGGACACCTAGCCAAAAACATTCAGTACTTC,CASSLSNGHLAKNIQYF
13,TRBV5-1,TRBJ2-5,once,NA,TGCGCCAGCAGCTTCAGGACAGAAGAGACCCAGTACTTC,CASSFRTEETQYF
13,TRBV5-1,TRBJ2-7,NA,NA,TGCGCCAGCAGCTCTAGGGGGTCCGATGAGCAGTACTTC,CASSSRGSDEQYF
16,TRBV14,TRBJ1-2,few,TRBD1,TGTGCCAGCAGCCCCCTAACAGGGGGCGCGATAAATGGCTACACCTTC,CASSPLTGGAINGYTF
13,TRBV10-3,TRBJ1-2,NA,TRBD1,TGTGCCATCAGCCGGGACAGTAGCCGCGGCTACACCTTC,CAISRDSSRGYTF
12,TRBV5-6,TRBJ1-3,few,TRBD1,TGTGCCAGCAGCTTGGGAGACAGGGTTCCATATTTT,CASSLGDRVPYF
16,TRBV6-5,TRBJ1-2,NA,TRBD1,TGTGCCAGCAGTTACTCGATGGACAGGGCAACCTATGGCTACACCTTC,CASSYSMDRATYGYTF
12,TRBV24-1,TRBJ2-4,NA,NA,TGTGCCACCAGTGAGGGCAGGGGCATTCAGTACTTC,CATSEGRGIQYF
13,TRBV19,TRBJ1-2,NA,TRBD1,TGTGCCAGTGTGCCGACAGGGACCTATGGCTACACCTTC,CASVPTGTYGYTF
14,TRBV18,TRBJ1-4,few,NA,TGTGCCAGCTCACCTACAGGGACTAATGAAAAACTGTTTTTT,CASSPTGTNEKLFF
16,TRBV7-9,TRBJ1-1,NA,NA,TGTGCCAGCAGCTTAGGGGACAAGCTAATGAACACTGAAGCTTTCTTT,CASSLGDKLMNTEAFF
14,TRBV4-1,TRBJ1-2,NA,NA,TGCGCCAGCAGCCTGGCCCCCAGAGGCTATGGCTACACCTTC,CASSLAPRGYGYTF
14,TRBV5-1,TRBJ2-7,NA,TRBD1,TGCGCCAGCAGCTTCGCAGGGGGCGCATACGAGCAGTACTTC,CASSFAGGAYEQYF